The rows below give T cell receptor beta chains drawn from one sample of a study of T cell responses to AZD1222 COVID-19 vaccine. TCRdb's table, derived via immunoSEQ multiplex PCR, lists solely in-frame clones and lacks some. Of some 120,000 clones in the sample, around nine tenths were seen once. The sample was peripheral blood, taken on day 0 of AZD1222 vaccination. The receptors stem from an adult in good health. CDR3s include the opening cysteine and the closing phenylalanine or tryptophan. The D gene is left open where the match is weak. Clone size is not always given. Where it is, it says once, few, many or a class for expanded clones.

>TRBV21-1|TRBJ2-7|.|.
TGTGCCAGCAGCCACGAGACACCCAGTCCCTACGAGCAGTACTTC
CASSHETPSPYEQYF
>TRBV19|TRBJ1-6|.|.
TGTGCCAGTAGTATCACAGGAGCTTCAGGGAATTCACCCCTCCACTTT
CASSITGASGNSPLHF
>TRBV6-5|TRBJ2-5|.|.
TGTGCCGCCCTCCTGGGGGGAGAGACCCAGTACTTC
CAALLGGETQYF
>TRBV6-5|TRBJ1-5|.|.
TGTGCCAGCAGGGGGGCAGCGAATCAGCCCCAGCATTTT
CASRGAANQPQHF
>TRBV28|TRBJ1-1|.|.
TGTGCCAGCAGTTTGTCTATGGCGGGGGACACTGAAGCTTTCTTT
CASSLSMAGDTEAFF
>TRBV7-9|TRBJ1-3|.|.
TGTGCCAGCAGCTTCTCCCCTCTATTGGGCAGAGGCTCTGGAAACACCATATATTTT
CASSFSPLLGRGSGNTIYF
>TRBV5-1|TRBJ2-1|TRBD2|once
TGCGCCAGCAGCTTCCTAGCGGGGGCGCCAACCTACAATGAGCAGTTCTTC
CASSFLAGAPTYNEQFF
>TRBV6-1|TRBJ1-6|TRBD1|.
TGTGCCAGCAGTGAATTGACAGGGACAAATTCACCCCTCCACTTT
CASSELTGTNSPLHF
>TRBV27|TRBJ2-1|TRBD2|.
TGTGCCAGCGCGGGAGGGCCTCTAGCTGAGCAGTTCTTC
CASAGGPLAEQFF
>TRBV7-8|TRBJ1-1|.|.
TGTGCCAGCAGCCCCCGTGGGGGGGCGGCATCTGAAGCTTTCTTT
CASSPRGGAASEAFF
>TRBV19|TRBJ2-3|.|.
TGTGCCAGTAGTATTTTATCCCCGCTCGCAGATACGCAGTATTTT
CASSILSPLADTQYF
>TRBV5-8|TRBJ1-6|TRBD1|once
TGTGCCAGCAGCTTGGGACGAGGTGCAGGGGGCGCGAATTCACCCCTCCACTTT
CASSLGRGAGGANSPLHF
>TRBV28|TRBJ1-6|TRBD1|.
TGTGCCAGCACCCGGGGACAGACGTATAATTCACCCCTCCACTTT
CASTRGQTYNSPLHF
>TRBV9|TRBJ2-1|.|.
TGTGCCAGCAGCGTAGGCGGGGTGGAATACAATGAGCAGTTCTTC
CASSVGGVEYNEQFF
>TRBV19|TRBJ2-3|.|.
TGTGCCAGTAGTTTCAGGGGTGATCGGGATACGCAGTATTTT
CASSFRGDRDTQYF
>TRBV5-8|TRBJ1-3|.|.
TGTGCCAGCAGCTTGGACGGGGGCTCTGGAAACACCATATATTTT
CASSLDGGSGNTIYF
>TRBV9|TRBJ1-2|.|.
TGTGCCAGCAGCGTAGCGGACCTAGTAGGCTACACCTTC
CASSVADLVGYTF
>TRBV19|TRBJ1-2|.|.
TGTGCCAGTAGTATTCGACACTTCTATGGCTACACCTTC
CASSIRHFYGYTF
>TRBV30|TRBJ1-1|.|few
TGTGCCTGGAGTGTTCTCTCCTCGGGTGTAGCTTTCTTT
CAWSVLSSGVAFF
>TRBV5-5|TRBJ1-3|.|.
TGTGCCAGCAGCTTGGGTCACAGGGCCTCTGGAAACACCATATATTTT
CASSLGHRASGNTIYF
>TRBV28|TRBJ2-7|.|.
TGTGCCAGCAGTCCGGGGGTCCGACAGTACTTC
CASSPGVRQYF
>TRBV21-1|TRBJ1-5|.|.
TGTGCCAGCAGCAAATGGGAGGGTATGGGTTGCAGCAATCAGCCCCAGCATTTT
CASSKWEGMGCSNQPQHF
>TRBV5-4|TRBJ2-2|TRBD1|.
TGTGCCAGCAGCTTGCCCGGGACAGGGGGCACCGGGGAGCTGTTTTTT
CASSLPGTGGTGELFF
>TRBV5-1|TRBJ1-4|TRBD1|.
TGCGCCAGCAGCCCCTCGTCGGGACAGGGAGGTGAAAAACTGTTTTTT
CASSPSSGQGGEKLFF
>TRBV12-5|TRBJ1-5|.|.
TGTGCTAGTGCCTATAGCAATCAGCCCCAGCATTTT
CASAYSNQPQHF
>TRBV24-1|TRBJ1-4|.|once
TGTGCCACCAGTGTGACAACGTTTGCAACTAATGAAAAACTGTTTTTT
CATSVTTFATNEKLFF
>TRBV14|TRBJ2-2|.|.
TGTGCCAGCAGGCCCCCCACAGGGAACACCGGGGAGCTGTTTTTT
CASRPPTGNTGELFF
>TRBV28|TRBJ1-5|.|.
TGTGCCAGCAGTGACCAAAAGGGTTCCCTCAATCAGCCCCAGCATTTT
CASSDQKGSLNQPQHF
>TRBV5-1|TRBJ1-2|.|.
TGCGCCAGCAGCTTTACAGGGATTAACTATGGCTACACCTTC
CASSFTGINYGYTF
>TRBV18|TRBJ2-1|.|.
TGTGCCAGCTCCCCAATGAGAAGAACCAATGAGCAGTTCTTC
CASSPMRRTNEQFF
>TRBV7-7|TRBJ2-5|.|.
TGTGCTAGCAGCTTAGGAACTGTGGGGATTGAGACCCAGTACTTC
CASSLGTVGIETQYF
>TRBV12-3/TRBV12-4|TRBJ1-1|.|few
TGTGCCAGCAGTAGGACAGCGGACACTGAAGCTTTCTTT
CASSRTADTEAFF
>TRBV5-1|TRBJ2-5|TRBD2|.
TGCGCCAGCAGCCGAGCGGGAGTTGATAGTGAGACCCAGTACTTC
CASSRAGVDSETQYF
>TRBV5-6|TRBJ1-2|.|.
TGTGCCAGCAGCTTGGTACAGGGAAGAGGCTACACCTTC
CASSLVQGRGYTF
>TRBV15|TRBJ1-3|.|.
TGTGCCACCAGCGAGGGCCATTCTGGAAACACCATATATTTT
CATSEGHSGNTIYF
>TRBV11-3|TRBJ2-3|TRBD2|.
TGTGCCAGCAGCTTTAGCGGGGGACGCACAGATACGCAGTATTTT
CASSFSGGRTDTQYF
>TRBV5-1|TRBJ2-7|TRBD2|once
TGCGCCAGCAGCCGACTAGCGGGAGGGTGGCACGAGCAGTACTTC
CASSRLAGGWHEQYF
>TRBV29-1|TRBJ2-1|.|.
TGCAGCGTTGACAGACTACCAGCCGCCAATGAGCAGTTCTTC
CSVDRLPAANEQFF
>TRBV5-8|TRBJ1-4|TRBD1|.
TGTGCCAGCAGCCGACCGGGACAGGGGGCAGCTAATGAAAAACTGTTTTTT
CASSRPGQGAANEKLFF
>TRBV7-6|TRBJ2-7|.|.
TGTGCCAGCAGCCCAAGAGGGTCAGGGGACGTAAGAAACGAGCAGTACTTC
CASSPRGSGDVRNEQYF
>TRBV12-3/TRBV12-4|TRBJ1-2|.|.
TGTGCCAGCAGTCGGGACCTTTCCTATGGCTACACCTTC
CASSRDLSYGYTF
>TRBV12-3/TRBV12-4|TRBJ1-1|.|.
TGTGCCAGCAGTTTCATTCACACTGAAGCTTTCTTT
CASSFIHTEAFF
>TRBV7-3|TRBJ2-5|.|.
TGTGCCAGCAGCTTATACGGGGCGGGGTCCCAAGAGACCCAGTACTTC
CASSLYGAGSQETQYF
>TRBV25-1|TRBJ1-6|TRBD1|once
TGTGCCAGCAGTGATCCGGGACAGGGAATGTCACCCCTCCACTTT
CASSDPGQGMSPLHF
>TRBV19|TRBJ2-5|.|.
TGTGCCAGTAGTATCCCAGGCAGGGTGGAGACCCAGTACTTC
CASSIPGRVETQYF